This TCR beta chain was captured in a study of blood T cells in healthy people across ages (dated by TCRdb to about 2015). With regard to the full study: In model experiments, template switching captured roughly one uniquely barcoded TCR beta cDNA molecule for every two T cells. Age-related changes in TCR beta repertoire diversity were measured in the study by deep sequencing normalized with unique cDNA molecular identifiers. Four age groups were formed from the donors: young (average approximately 17 years), middle-aged (just under 40), aged (approximately 60) and long-lived (approximately 78). For two donors (one aged 18 to 30 and one aged 80 or older), the study analyzed two additional independent replicas of 1 million unique cDNA reads from the same blood draw. The investigation overall reported the following: Because the CMV infection status of the donors was unknown, age-related changes in expanded clonotypes may potentially have been confounded. Compared with the aged group, the long-lived group had more naive CD4+ T cells, fewer expanded clones and increased TCR diversity, a pattern suggesting age selection. Observed TCR beta diversity correlated strongly with the percentage of naive T cells measured by flow cytometry. As age increased, observed TCR beta diversity per million T cells dropped in a roughly linear way, and a significant reduction was already evident by age around 41. Estimates of total diversity from one million sequenced T cells were regarded as lower bounds and underestimates. Conclusive comparison of naive and antigen-experienced compartments was prevented by the profiling of bulk unsorted PBMCs.

Systemically healthy Caucasian individuals from Russia, some 36 in total and aged about 6 to 90 years, were included as donors. Each donor gave 8 to 10 milliliters of peripheral blood, drawn into EDTA-treated Vacutainer tubes. PBMCs were isolated by Ficoll-Paque density-gradient centrifugation, with at least 7 million obtained per sample. Trizol reagent was used to extract total RNA from PBMCs, with at least 5.5 micrograms per sample. Naive CD45RAhigh/CD27high T cell percentages were measured by flow cytometry on a PBMC aliquot from every donor. The germline V gene provides CDR1 WSHSY and CDR2 SAAADI. The germline V and J ends show losses of 3 bases and 6 bases respectively, and no gene match explains 6 bases of the junction. The CDR3, cysteine through phenylalanine, is 15 amino acids long. The DNA shown is the 45-base CDR3, in frame from base 1. This clonotype was observed a handful of times. Its antigen target is currently unknown. The sample holds no much larger clone one base away, and base qualities are not on file.

Library preparation employed 5' RACE. Sequenced using an Illumina HiSeq 2500. A second PCR of about 6 to 11 cycles was run with a J-beta primer mix and a sample-barcoded 5' primer. Each TCR beta cDNA molecule received a unique molecular identifier from a template-switch 5' adaptor carrying 12 random nucleotides. Each sample yielded at least 2.5 million CDR3-containing paired-end reads. The Mint cDNA synthesis kit, primed by a TRBC-specific oligonucleotide, was used to synthesize first-strand cDNA from all RNA. After uracil-DNA glycosylase treatment, a first 18-cycle PCR used universal primers M1SS and BC2_uni_R on all cDNA. On the study's bioinformatics: Normalization of each sample was performed by random selection of 1 million high-quality reads, each carrying a distinct molecular identifier. Instead of being binned into consensus sequences, reads that shared molecular identifiers were thrown out. MiTCR, with a Q25 quality threshold and the strictest error-elimination algorithm, was used for CDR3 identification, clonotype clustering and error correction. A nonparametric unseen species model using Euler transformation provided a lower-bound estimate of total TCR beta diversity. The public reads were quality trimmed at Q25 with fastp and then assembled into clones with MiXCR by TCRdb, keeping productive beta chains. Each CDR3 protein gets just one entry, which takes the most common genes and DNA from the rows behind it. V and J calls and clone size were set by TCRdb, not the authors. Across this sample there are about 500,000 distinct CDR3 sequences, with less than 25% seen only once. The top ten constitute just over 8.5% of the sample.

The data also belong to a second study, concerning T cells of mothers and their children. That second report states: Nine systemically healthy Caucasian individuals, comprising three mothers and their six children, were included as donors. cDNA synthesis consumed the entire amount of extracted RNA, loaded at around 1.5 ug RNA in each 15 ul reaction. In the second PCR, the M1S primer added sample barcodes and 2-4 random nucleotides. More than 8.5 million TCR beta CDR3 reads were obtained from each mother, and about 3 million reads were obtained from each child. Thymic selection similarly shapes TCR recombination output in related and unrelated pairs, with minor effect from inherited differences. Related mother-child pairs always showed normalized repertoire overlap that was slightly higher than in unrelated mother-child pairs, though the difference was never significant. Persistent microchimeric T cell clones were not detected, at a sensitivity of approximately 100 clones per million clonotypes. Deep NGS was used in the study to compare the TCR beta repertoires of mothers and children and to look for features that separate related mother-child pairs from unrelated individuals. Mothers averaged about 40 +/- 4 years of age and children averaged roughly 12 +/- 4 years. Libraries were sequenced on Illumina HiSeq 2000 with 100+100 nt paired-end reads after adapter ligation with NEBNext reagents. To prevent cross-contamination, the mother and child libraries were prepared one month apart and sequenced in separate runs. Between roughly 450,000 and 2,200,000 distinct TCR beta clonotypes were identified per donor. Naive TCR beta clonotypes were estimated from low-frequency clonotypes matched to each donor's FACS-determined naive share, without sorting.

The sequence is built from TRBV10-2 and TRBJ2-1, and 9 junction bases match TRBD2. The receptor was isolated from a boy aged 10-17 years in good health. Sequencing was performed on blood. The CDR3 here reads CASSESSGGTNEQFF. The DNA sequence follows: TGCGCCAGCAGTGAAAGTAGCGGGGGTACCAATGAGCAGTTCTTC.